The clone carrying this T cell receptor beta chain was detected only a few times. Its specificity is not known. Trimming took 6 bases from V and 5 from J; bases not matched to a gene: 20. Per germline, CDR1 SGHVS and CDR2 FNYEAQ. CDR3 length: 18 residues. The sample comes from a study of T-cell reconstitution after alpha-beta-depleted transplantation in children. Study-wide points: One year after transplant, T-cell counts and diversity came mostly from newly produced T cells. The study reportedly traced alpha-beta T cells about two months after transplant to several hundred expanded graft clones.

As it was prepared, the TCRbeta library received unique molecular identifiers. Via MiXCR, TCRdb re-called the PCR reads, giving one row per CDR3 protein. The sample consists of approximately 350,000 distinct CDR3 sequences, 15% to 20% of them appearing once. This chain joins TRBV7-6 and TRBJ2-5; 8 nucleotides line up with TRBD2. Sample: PBMCs, mostly from graft donor cells, taken 360 days after TCRalphabeta/CD19-depleted stem cell transplant. This clonotype originated in a male patient aged 2 to 9 who had a stem cell transplant for acute lymphoblastic leukemia, so the T cells may come from the graft donor. The CDR3 spells CASSFDDTSGLVWETQYF. The CDR3 DNA follows: TGTGCCAGCAGTTTCGATGATACCTCGGGACTAGTTTGGGAGACCCAGTACTTC.